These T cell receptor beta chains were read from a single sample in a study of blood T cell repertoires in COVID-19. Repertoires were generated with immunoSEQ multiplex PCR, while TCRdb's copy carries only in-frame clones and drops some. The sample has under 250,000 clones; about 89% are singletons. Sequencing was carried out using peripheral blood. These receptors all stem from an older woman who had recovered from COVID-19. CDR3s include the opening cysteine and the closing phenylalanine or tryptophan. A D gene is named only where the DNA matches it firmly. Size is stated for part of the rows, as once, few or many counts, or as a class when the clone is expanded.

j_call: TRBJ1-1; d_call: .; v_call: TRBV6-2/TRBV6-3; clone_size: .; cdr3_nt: TGTGCCAGCAGCAAACGGGTCACTGAAGCTTTCTTT; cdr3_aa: CASSKRVTEAFF
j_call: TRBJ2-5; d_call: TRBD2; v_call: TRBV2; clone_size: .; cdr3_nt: TGTGCCAGCAGCCAGGGAGGGGAGACCCAGTACTTC; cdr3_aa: CASSQGGETQYF
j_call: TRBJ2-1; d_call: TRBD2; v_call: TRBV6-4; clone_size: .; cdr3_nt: TGTGCCAGCAGTGACTCAGGACTAGGCTCCTACAATGAGCAGTTCTTC; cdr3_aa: CASSDSGLGSYNEQFF
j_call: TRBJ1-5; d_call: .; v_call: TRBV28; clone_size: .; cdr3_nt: TGTGCCAGCAGACCACACGGGGCGGGACGTGTACAGCCCCAGCATTTT; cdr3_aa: CASRPHGAGRVQPQHF
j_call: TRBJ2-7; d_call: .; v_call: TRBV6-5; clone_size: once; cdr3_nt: TGTGCCAGCAGTTACGGGCAGAGCTACGAGCAGTACTTC; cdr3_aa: CASSYGQSYEQYF
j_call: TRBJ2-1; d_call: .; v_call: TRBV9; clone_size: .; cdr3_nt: TGTGCCAGCAGCGTAGTAGCTAACTACAATGAGCAGTTCTTC; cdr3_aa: CASSVVANYNEQFF
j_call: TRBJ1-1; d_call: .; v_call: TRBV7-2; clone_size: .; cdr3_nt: TGTGCCAGCAGCTCGACCCCGGGAGGGGTGGTTACTGAAGCTTTCTTT; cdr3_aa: CASSSTPGGVVTEAFF
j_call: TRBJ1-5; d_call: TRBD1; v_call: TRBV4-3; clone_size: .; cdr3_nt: TGCGCCAGCAGCCAACACAGGGGGCGGCCCCAGCATTTT; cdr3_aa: CASSQHRGRPQHF
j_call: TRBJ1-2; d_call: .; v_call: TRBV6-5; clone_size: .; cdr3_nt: TGTGCTGAAGGGGGTGGCTATGGCTACACCTTC; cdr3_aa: CAEGGGYGYTF
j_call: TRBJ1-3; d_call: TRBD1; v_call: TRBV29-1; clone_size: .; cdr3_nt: TGCAGCGTTGGGGACAGGGTAACCGGAAACACCATATATTTT; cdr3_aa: CSVGDRVTGNTIYF
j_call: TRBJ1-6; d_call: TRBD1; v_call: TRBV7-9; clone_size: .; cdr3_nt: TGTGCCAGCAGCTTTACAGGGGATGGTTCACCCCTCCACTTT; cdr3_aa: CASSFTGDGSPLHF
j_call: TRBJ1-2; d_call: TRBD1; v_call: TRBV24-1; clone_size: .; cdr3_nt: TGTGCCACCAGTGACCCTGGACAGGGGCAAAGTCTAAGCGGCTACACCTTC; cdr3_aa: CATSDPGQGQSLSGYTF
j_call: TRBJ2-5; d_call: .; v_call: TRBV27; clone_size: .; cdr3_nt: TGTGCCAGCAGTCCCAGGGGTGGGGTGGAGACCCAGTACTTC; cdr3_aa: CASSPRGGVETQYF
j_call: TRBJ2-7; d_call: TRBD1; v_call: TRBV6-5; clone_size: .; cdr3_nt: TGTGCCAGCAGCCGGGACAGCGACGAGCAGTACTTC; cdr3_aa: CASSRDSDEQYF
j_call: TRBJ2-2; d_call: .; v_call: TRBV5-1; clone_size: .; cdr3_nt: TGCGCCAGCAGCTTGCTCGCGAACACCGGGGAGCTGTTTTTT; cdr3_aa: CASSLLANTGELFF
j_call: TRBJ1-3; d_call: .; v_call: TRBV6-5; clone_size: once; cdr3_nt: TGTGCCAGCAGTTACCCGGGGTCCGCGGCTGGAAACACCATATATTTT; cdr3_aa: CASSYPGSAAGNTIYF
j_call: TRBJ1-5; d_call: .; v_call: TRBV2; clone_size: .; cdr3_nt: TGTGCCAGCAGCGCCCGGGACATCGGCAATCAGCCCCAGCATTTT; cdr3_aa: CASSARDIGNQPQHF
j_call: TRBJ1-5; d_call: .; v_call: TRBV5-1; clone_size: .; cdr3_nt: TGCGCCAGCAGCCAGGGGTCCCCCAATCAGCCCCAGCATTTT; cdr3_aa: CASSQGSPNQPQHF
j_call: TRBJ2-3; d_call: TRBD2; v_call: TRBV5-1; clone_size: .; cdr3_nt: TGCGCCAGCAGCTTGGTCGCCGGGGGGGCCTCTGATACGCAGTATTTT; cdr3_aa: CASSLVAGGASDTQYF
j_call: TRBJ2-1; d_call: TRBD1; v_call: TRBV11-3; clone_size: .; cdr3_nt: TGTGCCAGCAGTCAACAGGGGTCCTACAATGAGCAGTTCTTC; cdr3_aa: CASSQQGSYNEQFF
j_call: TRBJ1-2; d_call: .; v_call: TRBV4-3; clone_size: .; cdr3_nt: TGCGCCAGCAGCCATTCCTCCGGGACACACACCTTC; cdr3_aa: CASSHSSGTHTF
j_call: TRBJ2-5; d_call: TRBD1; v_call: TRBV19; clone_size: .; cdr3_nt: TGTGCCAGTAGTATCCGGCCGGACAGGGCTAATCAAGAGACCCAGTACTTC; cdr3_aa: CASSIRPDRANQETQYF
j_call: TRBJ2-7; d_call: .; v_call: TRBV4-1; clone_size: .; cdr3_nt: TGCGCCAGCAGCCTAGGAGGGACCAGCTCCTACGAGCAGTACTTC; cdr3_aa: CASSLGGTSSYEQYF
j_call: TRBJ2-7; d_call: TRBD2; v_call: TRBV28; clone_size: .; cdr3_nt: TGTGGCGTGGGTAGCGGGTCGACCTACGAGCAGTACTTC; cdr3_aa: CGVGSGSTYEQYF
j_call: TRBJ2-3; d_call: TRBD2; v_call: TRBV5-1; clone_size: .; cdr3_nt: TGCGCCAGCAGCTTTGGACTAGCGGGGGAAGATACGCAGTATTTT; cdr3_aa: CASSFGLAGEDTQYF
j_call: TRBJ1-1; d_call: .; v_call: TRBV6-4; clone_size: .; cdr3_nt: TGTGCCAGCAGTGCCAGGGGACGGGACACTGAAGCTTTCTTT; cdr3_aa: CASSARGRDTEAFF
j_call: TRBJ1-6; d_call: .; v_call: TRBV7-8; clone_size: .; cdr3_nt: TGTGCCAGCAGCTTAGAGGGGCGGAGCTCCTATAATTCACCCCTCCACTTT; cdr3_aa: CASSLEGRSSYNSPLHF
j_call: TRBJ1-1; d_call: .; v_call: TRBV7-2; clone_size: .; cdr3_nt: TGTGCCAGCAGCCCCTGGGGCAGGATCAGCCTCGCGAGCACTGAAGCTTTCTTT; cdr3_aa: CASSPWGRISLASTEAFF
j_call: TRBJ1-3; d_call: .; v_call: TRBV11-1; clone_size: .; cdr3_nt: TGTGCCAGCAGCCGAAGGAGGAACGCAGACACCATATATTTT; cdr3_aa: CASSRRRNADTIYF